What follows are 26 T cell receptor beta chains derived from one specimen sequenced in a study of Ad26.COV2.S vaccination and SARS-CoV-2 variants. Sample treatment: about 20 received Ad26.COV2.S at low or high dose, single or two shots; 5 received placebo; per-sample allocation not given. After the first vaccine or placebo injection, samples were drawn on day 63. Clones were read by immunoSEQ multiplex PCR, and TCRdb kept only the in-frame ones, dropping some. The sample lists roughly 300,000 clones, about 85% occurring once. This material consisted of peripheral blood, taken in a trial of Ad26.COV2.S vaccine versus placebo. Receptors were obtained from a person between 18 and 59 years old who received the Ad26.COV2.S COVID-19 vaccine or a placebo.

The V and J genes are TRBV19 and TRBJ1-4; 8 nucleotides agree with TRBD1. This CDR3 comprises 15 residues. With 3 bases clipped from V and 4 bases from J, the junction kept 4 bases outside the gene matches. CDR1 LNHDA and CDR2 SQIVND come from the germline V gene (reference sequence). Written as DNA, the CDR3 is TGTGCCAGTAGTATGAGGACAGGGCTTAATGAAAAACTGTTTTTT. This gives the protein CASSMRTGLNEKLFF.

This chain links TRBV7-8 with TRBJ2-3; no reliable D call. The V end was cut by 7 bases, the J end by 5 bases, with 13 bases between. Germline V gene lookup returns CDR1 SGHVS and CDR2 FQNEAQ. This CDR3 comprises 13 residues. The CDR3 coding sequence is TGTGCCAGCACCCTACGGAGCCTAGATACGCAGTATTTT. This gives the protein CASTLRSLDTQYF.

The chain employs TRBV7-9 and TRBJ2-3; D ambiguous. Germline lookup yields CDR1 SEHNR and CDR2 FQNEAQ (reference sequence). The ends were cut back, 1 base at V and 1 base at J, with 6 bases in the middle. The CDR3 runs to 14 residues. The DNA for the CDR3 is TGTGCCAGCAGCTTAGGACTCCGCACAGATACGCAGTATTTT. Protein product: CASSLGLRTDTQYF.

The CDR3 coding sequence is TGTGCCAGCAGCTTAGTGTGGCCGAGGAATTCACCCCTCCACTTT. It specifies CASSLVWPRNSPLHF. V gene TRBV7-2 combines with J gene TRBJ1-6, with D unresolved. Trimming removed 1 base at V and 7 bases at J, with 11 bases between. This CDR3 comprises 15 residues. CDR1 SGHTA and CDR2 FQGNSA come from the germline V gene.

As for this clone: This CDR3 is also generated by other DNA sequences in the sample. V usage is TRBV29-1 and J usage is TRBJ2-3; weak D call: TRBD2 (6 bases). CDR3 length: 14 residues. With 4 bases removed from V and 2 bases from J, the gap between germline ends came to 13 bases. CDR1 and CDR2 from the germline V gene are SQVTM and ANQGSEA. The CDR3 loop reads CSVGSGGSTDTQYF. CDR3 bases: TGCAGCGTTGGGTCCGGGGGTTCCACAGATACGCAGTATTTT.

The CDR3 protein is CASSQEGTGYSPLHF. The DNA for the CDR3 is TGTGCCAGCAGCCAAGAGGGGACAGGCTATTCACCCCTCCACTTT. The chain recombines TRBV3-1 (or the pseudogene TRBV3-2) with TRBJ1-6, with 8 bases aligning to TRBD1. The germline gives CDR1 LGHDT, CDR2 YNNKEL (reference sequence). V was clipped by 0 bases and J by 8 bases; unmatched bases: 3. The CDR3 runs to 15 residues.

This chain joins TRBV2 and TRBJ1-3; possible D gene TRBD1, 5 bases. Germline CDR1 reads SNHLY; CDR2 reads FYNNEI. The CDR3 runs 16 residues. The V and J ends lost 1 base and 0 bases respectively, with 10 bases between them. The DNA of the CDR3 is TGTGCCAGCAGTGAAGGGGGCAGCCGCTCTGGAAACACCATATATTTT. Translation: CASSEGGSRSGNTIYF.

The chain has TRBV29-1 and TRBJ2-2; 7 bases are shared with TRBD1. V was clipped by 3 bases and J by 5 bases; unmatched bases: 3. The CDR3 spans 13 residues. CDR1 is SQVTM, CDR2 ANQGSEA, per germline. Here the CDR3 reads CSVDRGRTGELFF. CDR3 in DNA: TGCAGCGTTGATAGGGGGCGGACCGGGGAGCTGTTTTTT.

This clone showed up many times. J is TRBJ2-7 and V is TRBV2; TRBD2 might be the D (6 bases). Germline V gene sequence: CDR1 SNHLY, CDR2 FYNNEI. The CDR3 spans 12 residues. The V and J ends lost 3 bases and 4 bases respectively, with 7 bases between them. The CDR3 nucleotides read TGTGCCAGCAGTGAGGAGGGGTACGAGCAGTACTTC. It codes for CASSEEGYEQYF.

This clone was observed once. The rearrangement uses TRBV18 and TRBJ1-5, with TRBD1 matching over 9 bases. V shed 3 bases, J shed 3 bases, and the junction held 6 bases outside the gene matches. Germline V lookup: CDR1 KGHSH, CDR2 LQKENI. The CDR3 is 16 amino acids. CDR3 nucleotides: TGTGCCAGCTCACCTGGACAGGGGCAATTCAATCAGCCCCAGCATTTT. It codes for CASSPGQGQFNQPQHF.

The V gene is TRBV6-5, the J gene TRBJ1-1; 7 bases are a match to TRBD1. CDR1 and CDR2 (germline): MNHEY, SVGAGI. V lost 7 bases, J lost 3 bases, and 5 bases stayed unmatched. The CDR3 covers 13 residues. CDR3: CASTFTGDTEAFF. CDR3 bases: TGTGCCAGCACCTTCACAGGGGACACTGAAGCTTTCTTT.

This CDR3 reads CASSLELGTAYGYTF. The DNA of the CDR3 is TGTGCCAGCAGCTTAGAGTTAGGGACAGCCTATGGCTACACCTTC. The rearrangement links TRBV7-8 to TRBJ1-2; 7 bases map to TRBD1. Germline trimming cut 1 base from V and 4 bases from J; bases unmatched to any gene: 6. CDR1 and CDR2 (germline): SGHVS, FQNEAQ. The CDR3 contains 15 residues.

The chain recombines TRBV4-3 with TRBJ2-3, with 12 bases that match TRBD2. The CDR3 is made up of 19 amino acids. Trimming at V came to 1 base and at J to 2 bases, leaving 10 bases not matched to a gene. CDR1 is LGHNA and CDR2 is YSLEER in the germline V gene. CDR3: CASSQGAMTSGGDTDTQYF. The CDR3 DNA reads as TGCGCCAGCAGCCAAGGGGCCATGACTAGCGGGGGAGACACAGATACGCAGTATTTT.

The gene calls are TRBV28 and TRBJ2-3; 9 nucleotides align to TRBD2. Germline-derived CDR1 and CDR2 are MDHEN and SYDVKM. The CDR3 is 15 residues long. The V segment lost 5 bases and the J segment 2 bases; nucleotides outside the gene matches: 5. This CDR3 is CASSQTSGTTDTQYF. DNA for the CDR3: TGTGCCAGCAGTCAGACTAGCGGAACCACAGATACGCAGTATTTT.

The chain links TRBV7-9 to TRBJ2-1; D gene ambiguous. Germline assignment: CDR1 SEHNR and CDR2 FQNEAQ (reference sequence). Between the trimmed V and J ends, which lost 5 bases and 9 bases, there was a span of 20 bases. The CDR3 length is 15 residues. The CDR3 nucleotides read TGTGCCAGCAGCCTTGGAACTATTATAATGATTGAGCAGTTCTTC. Translating gives CASSLGTIIMIEQFF.

The rearrangement uses TRBV6-5 and TRBJ1-2; D not certain. Germline loops: CDR1 MNHEY, CDR2 SVGAGI. The CDR3 is made up of 15 amino acids. Trimming pared 5 bases from V and 3 bases from J, leaving 16 bases between. The CDR3 DNA reads TGTGCCAGCAGTCTGCGACCGGTATGGGACTATGGCTACACCTTC. Protein sequence: CASSLRPVWDYGYTF.

The V call is TRBV5-5, the J call TRBJ2-5; D unresolved. There are 14 residues in the CDR3. Trimming left V 3 bases short and J 4 bases short, with 13 bases between. Per germline, CDR1 SGHKS and CDR2 YYEKEE (reference sequence). The CDR3 spells CASSSEVMGETQYF. In nucleotides, the CDR3 is TGTGCCAGCAGCTCTGAGGTAATGGGAGAGACCCAGTACTTC.

This clone was counted a single time. The chain joins TRBV9 to TRBJ1-2; D gene unclear. CDR3 length: 13 residues. Germline V gene lookup returns CDR1 SGDLS and CDR2 YYNGEE. Trimming removed 1 base at V and 1 base at J, with 5 bases between. Written as DNA, the CDR3 is TGTGCCAGCAGCGTAATGGATAACTATGGCTACACCTTC. Its protein is CASSVMDNYGYTF.

The chain combines TRBV19 with TRBJ2-1, with D possibly TRBD2 on 5 matching bases. From germline, CDR1 is LNHDA and CDR2 SQIVND (reference sequence). This CDR3 is 16 amino acids long. V lost 3 bases and J 0 bases, leaving 12 bases between the germline ends. The CDR3 DNA reads as TGTGCCAGTAGTATGGGTTGGAGGAGCTCCTACAATGAGCAGTTCTTC. Translation gives CASSMGWRSSYNEQFF.

The V call is TRBV4-3, the J call TRBJ2-1; 11 bases fit TRBD2. CDR1 LGHNA and CDR2 YSLEER come from the germline V gene. Unmatched junction bases numbered 10, after V lost 0 bases and J lost 3 bases. The CDR3 extends over 19 amino acids. CDR3 bases: TGCGCCAGCAGCCAAGAGATAGCGGGGGGGGTTCTCGGCTACAATGAGCAGTTCTTC. Translation: CASSQEIAGGVLGYNEQFF.

The chain carries TRBV6-5 and TRBJ2-7; D is uncertain. Germline values: CDR1 MNHEY, CDR2 SVGAGI. V lost 7 bases and J 0 bases, leaving 10 bases between the germline ends. This CDR3 contains 13 residues. The CDR3 here is CASTQVSSYEQYF. The CDR3 coding sequence is TGTGCCAGCACCCAAGTTTCCTCCTACGAGCAGTACTTC.

The chain links TRBV15 to TRBJ1-1, with D uncertain. The germline V gene encodes CDR1 LNHNV and CDR2 YYDKDF (reference sequence). The V end lost 6 bases, the J end lost 1 base, and 15 bases lay between the germline ends. The CDR3 covers 15 residues. CDR3 in amino acids: CATRKVEGPNTEAFF. The DNA of the CDR3 is TGTGCCACCAGGAAAGTTGAAGGACCGAACACTGAAGCTTTCTTT.

This chain joins TRBV6-5 and TRBJ1-5; D is perhaps TRBD1 (5 bases). Between the trimmed V and J ends, which lost 7 bases and 4 bases, there was a span of 14 bases. The CDR3 runs 14 residues. Germline CDR1 is MNHEY and CDR2 is SVGAGI. DNA for the CDR3: TGTGCCAGCACGAAAAAGGGGATGAATCAGCCCCAGCATTTT. It codes for CASTKKGMNQPQHF.

The chain couples TRBV7-8 to TRBJ2-5, with unresolved D. The CDR3 extends over 11 amino acids. The V and J ends lost 5 bases and 2 bases respectively, with 3 bases between them. Germline V gene lookup returns CDR1 SGHVS and CDR2 FQNEAQ. Written as DNA, the CDR3 is TGTGCCAGCAGCCAACAAGAGACCCAGTACTTC. Protein product: CASSQQETQYF.

The genes are TRBV25-1 and TRBJ1-4, with 7 bases lining up with TRBD1. The V gene end was trimmed by 5 bases and the J gene end by 4 bases; junction bases not matched to a gene: 4. Germline assignment: CDR1 MGHDK and CDR2 SYGVNS. This CDR3 region has 14 residues. The CDR3 here is CASSNRGNNEKLFF. The CDR3 DNA reads as TGTGCCAGCAGTAACAGGGGAAATAATGAAAAACTGTTTTTT.

The chain joins TRBV19 to TRBJ2-5; the D gene is possibly TRBD1 (5 bases). The germline CDR1 and CDR2 sequences are LNHDA and SQIVND (reference sequence). The germline V and J ends were trimmed by 4 bases and 2 bases, with 14 bases remaining between them. The CDR3 has 15 residues. The CDR3 bases are TGTGCCAGTAGTAGCGGTGGGGCCTTACAAGAGACCCAGTACTTC. It specifies CASSSGGALQETQYF. The variable domain in full, with the rest retrieved from reference TRBV19 and TRBJ2-5, is DGGITQSPKYLFRKEGQNVTLSCEQNLNHDAMYWYRQDPGQGLRLIYYSQIVNDFQKGDIAEGYSVSREKKESFPLTVTSAQKNPTAFYLCASSSGGALQETQYFGPGTRLLVL.